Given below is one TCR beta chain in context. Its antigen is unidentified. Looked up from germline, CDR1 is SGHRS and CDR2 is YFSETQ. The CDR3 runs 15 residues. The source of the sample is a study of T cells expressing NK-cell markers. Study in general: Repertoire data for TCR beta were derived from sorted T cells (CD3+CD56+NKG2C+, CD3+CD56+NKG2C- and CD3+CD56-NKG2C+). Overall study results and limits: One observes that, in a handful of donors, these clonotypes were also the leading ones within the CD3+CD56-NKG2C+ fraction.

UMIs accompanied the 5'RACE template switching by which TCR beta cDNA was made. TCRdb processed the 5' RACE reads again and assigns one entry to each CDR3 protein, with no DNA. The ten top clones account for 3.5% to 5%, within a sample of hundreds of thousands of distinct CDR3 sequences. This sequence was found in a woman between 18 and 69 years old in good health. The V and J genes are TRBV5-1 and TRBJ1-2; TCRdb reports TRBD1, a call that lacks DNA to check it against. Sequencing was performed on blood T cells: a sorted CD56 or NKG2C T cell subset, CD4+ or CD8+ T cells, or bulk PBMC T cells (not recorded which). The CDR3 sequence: CASSLGTEPNYGYTF.